The sequence of this T cell receptor (beta chain) was determined in a study of CD8+ T cells in alopecia areata. Once RNA had been extracted, it was reverse transcribed into cDNA to act as the sequencing template. The repertoire was sequenced with immunoSEQ multiplex PCR; TCRdb's copy has only in-frame clones and lacks some. The sample consists of about 200,000 clones, roughly 60% of them appearing once. Whole-study results and caveats: Against the mouse data, patients shared TCRs less clearly, possibly for HLA reasons. Association of baseline CD8+ expansion with response is uncertain owing to one nonresponder.

CDR1 is SQVTM, CDR2 ANQGSEA, per germline. CDR3 length equals 14 residues. V shed 5 bases and J shed 3 bases, with 13 bases lying between them. Noted treatment: oral pan-JAK inhibitor, 5-10 mg twice daily. There are a few counts of this clone. Its target is unknown. The source material was CD4+ T cells sorted from blood, sampled at week 24, from a patient treated with tofacitinib. This TCR was sampled from a human donor with alopecia areata. The chain combines TRBV29-1 with TRBJ2-2, with D possibly being TRBD2 (5 bases). CDR3 in DNA: TGCAGCGTTTCATCTAGCACGTACACCGGGGAGCTGTTTTTT. Translating it yields CSVSSSTYTGELFF.